The rows below give T cell receptor beta chains drawn from one sample of a study of T cells in localized non-small cell lung cancer. Profiling relied on immunoSEQ multiplex PCR, and the TCRdb table lists in-frame clones only, not all of them. The sample lists 40,000 to 55,000 clones, approximately 81% occurring once. This specimen was peripheral blood mononuclear cells, taken before any cancer treatment. The receptors were sampled from a man aged 35-69 years with stage III lung adenocarcinoma. Both conserved end residues are part of each CDR3. The D gene is left open where the match is weak. Clone size is stated in some rows and not others, as once, few, many or a class when expanded.

TRBV11-2	-	TRBJ2-2	-	CASSLGGRAGELFF	TGTGCCAGCAGCTTAGGTGGTAGAGCCGGGGAGCTGTTTTTT
TRBV5-1	-	TRBJ1-2	TRBD1	CASSSGQALPLYGYTF	TGCGCCAGCAGCTCTGGACAGGCCTTACCCCTCTATGGCTACACCTTC
TRBV19	-	TRBJ2-7	-	CAGSIWQGEDEQYF	TGTGCCGGTAGTATATGGCAGGGAGAGGACGAGCAGTACTTC
TRBV7-8	-	TRBJ1-6	TRBD1	CASIPWAGGLSSYNSPLHF	TGTGCCAGCATCCCCTGGGCAGGGGGCTTAAGCTCCTATAATTCACCCCTCCACTTT
TRBV5-1	-	TRBJ2-7	-	CASSFTYMQYEQYF	TGCGCCAGCAGCTTCACTTATATGCAATACGAGCAGTACTTC
TRBV5-5	-	TRBJ2-7	-	CASSFGGAAYEQYF	TGTGCCAGCAGCTTTGGCGGAGCCGCCTACGAGCAGTACTTC
TRBV7-8	-	TRBJ2-1	-	CASSLREYNEQFF	TGTGCCAGCAGCTTACGGGAGTACAATGAGCAGTTCTTC
TRBV15	-	TRBJ2-2	TRBD2	CATSRGLAGHTRGELFF	TGTGCCACCAGCAGGGGACTAGCGGGCCACACTAGGGGGGAGCTGTTTTTT
TRBV6-6	medium-sized	TRBJ1-1	TRBD1	CASSPQGTTEAFF	TGTGCCAGCAGTCCACAGGGGACAACTGAAGCTTTCTTT
TRBV4-1	-	TRBJ2-5	-	CASSQDPAGMETQYF	TGCGCCAGCAGCCAAGACCCGGCCGGCATGGAGACCCAGTACTTC
TRBV7-6	-	TRBJ2-3	-	CASSLSAGRASTDTQYF	TGTGCCAGCAGCTTATCGGCTGGGCGAGCCAGCACAGATACGCAGTATTTT
TRBV6-6	-	TRBJ2-7	-	CASSYSGSVSYEQYF	TGTGCCAGCAGTTACTCTGGCAGCGTCTCCTACGAGCAGTACTTC
TRBV5-1	few	TRBJ2-3	-	CASSLGSSADTQYF	TGCGCCAGCAGCTTGGGATCCTCTGCAGATACGCAGTATTTT
TRBV5-4	-	TRBJ2-7	-	CASSPRISGDEEQYF	TGTGCCAGCAGCCCGCGGATCTCAGGGGATGAGGAGCAGTACTTC
TRBV7-2	few	TRBJ1-5	-	CASSLYRDQPQHF	TGTGCCAGCAGCTTGTACAGGGATCAGCCCCAGCATTTT
TRBV30	-	TRBJ1-1	TRBD1	CAWMAGTGGTEAFF	TGTGCCTGGATGGCCGGGACAGGGGGCACTGAAGCTTTCTTT
TRBV5-6	-	TRBJ2-2	-	CASSWGTGELFF	TGTGCCAGCAGCTGGGGAACCGGGGAGCTGTTTTTT
TRBV29-1	-	TRBJ1-1	-	CSVEGRPVTKAFF	TGCAGCGTTGAGGGCAGGCCCGTCACAAAAGCTTTCTTT
TRBV18	-	TRBJ2-5	-	CASSPIPGHQETQYF	TGTGCCAGCTCACCAATTCCGGGACACCAAGAGACCCAGTACTTC
TRBV6-6	-	TRBJ2-7	-	CASSRTSTAYEQYF	TGTGCCAGCAGCAGAACCTCTACCGCCTACGAGCAGTACTTC
TRBV27	-	TRBJ2-7	TRBD2	CASSLRSGTSAYEQYF	TGTGCCAGCAGTCTTCGCTCCGGGACTAGCGCCTACGAGCAGTACTTC
TRBV28	once	TRBJ1-5	-	CASTYLRGGRPQHF	TGTGCCAGCACTTACCTCAGGGGAGGCCGGCCCCAGCATTTT
TRBV29-1	-	TRBJ2-7	-	CSVEDVNEQYF	TGCAGCGTTGAAGATGTAAACGAGCAGTACTTC
TRBV11-2	-	TRBJ2-2	-	CASSFPYTGELFF	TGTGCCAGCAGCTTCCCCTACACCGGGGAGCTGTTTTTT
TRBV19	-	TRBJ2-2	-	CASSTFLASGELFF	TGTGCCAGTAGTACGTTCCTAGCCTCCGGGGAGCTGTTTTTT
TRBV5-5	-	TRBJ2-1	TRBD1	CASSRDRDNQWDDEQFF	TGTGCCAGCAGCCGGGACAGGGACAATCAATGGGACGATGAGCAGTTCTTC
TRBV5-4	once	TRBJ1-2	-	CASSLVQGQDGYTF	TGTGCCAGCAGCTTGGTGCAGGGTCAGGATGGCTACACCTTC
TRBV5-1	-	TRBJ1-1	TRBD1	CASSWTGQNTEAFF	TGCGCCAGCAGCTGGACAGGGCAGAACACTGAAGCTTTCTTT
TRBV5-4	-	TRBJ1-5	TRBD1	CASSQEDRAWNQPQHF	TGTGCCAGCAGCCAAGAGGACAGGGCCTGGAATCAGCCCCAGCATTTT
TRBV6-6	-	TRBJ2-2	TRBD1	CASSHRGLNTGELFF	TGTGCCAGCAGTCACAGGGGCCTGAACACCGGGGAGCTGTTTTTT
TRBV7-7	-	TRBJ2-1	TRBD1	CASSPGTGGGNEQFF	TGTGCCAGCAGCCCGGGGACAGGGGGTGGAAATGAGCAGTTCTTC
TRBV6-6	once	TRBJ1-5	TRBD1	CASRPWTGDYQPQHF	TGTGCCAGCAGACCATGGACAGGGGATTATCAGCCCCAGCATTTT
TRBV5-6	-	TRBJ2-2	-	CASSLAGLGVPDTGELFF	TGTGCCAGCAGCTTGGCCGGGTTGGGGGTACCTGACACCGGGGAGCTGTTTTTT
TRBV6-4	-	TRBJ1-2	-	CASSREGDYGYTF	TGTGCCAGCAGTCGCGAGGGGGACTATGGCTACACCTTC
TRBV7-2	-	TRBJ2-7	TRBD2	CASRMTSGGSFSYEQYF	TGTGCCAGCAGAATGACTAGCGGGGGGTCCTTCTCCTACGAGCAGTACTTC
TRBV2	-	TRBJ2-5	-	CASIGESETQYF	TGTGCCAGTATCGGGGAGAGTGAGACCCAGTACTTC
TRBV19	few	TRBJ2-2	-	CASSIRTTTGELFF	TGTGCCAGTAGTATAAGGACTACCACCGGGGAGCTGTTTTTT
TRBV2	-	TRBJ2-7	-	CASSESRVLNEQYF	TGTGCCAGCAGTGAAAGCAGGGTGCTTAACGAGCAGTACTTC
TRBV19	-	TRBJ2-3	TRBD2	CASTLSGGAPDTQYF	TGTGCCAGTACCCTTAGCGGGGGGGCACCAGATACGCAGTATTTT
TRBV5-4	-	TRBJ2-3	TRBD2	CASSPSGGPADTQYF	TGTGCCAGCAGCCCTAGCGGGGGACCCGCAGATACGCAGTATTTT
TRBV9	-	TRBJ2-7	TRBD2	CASSGETSGAQYF	TGTGCCAGCAGCGGCGAAACTAGCGGGGCCCAGTACTTC
TRBV30	-	TRBJ2-5	TRBD1	CAWSTGAGQETQYF	TGTGCCTGGAGTACAGGGGCAGGGCAAGAGACCCAGTACTTC
TRBV6-5	few	TRBJ1-1	-	CASSSWGQAFF	TGTGCCAGCAGTTCGTGGGGGCAAGCTTTCTTT
TRBV7-2	-	TRBJ1-1	-	CASSRTEIRGAFF	TGTGCCAGCAGCCGGACAGAAATACGGGGGGCTTTCTTT
TRBV4-2	-	TRBJ1-2	-	CASSPSGDRYGYTF	TGTGCCAGCAGCCCCTCTGGGGACCGCTATGGCTACACCTTC
TRBV5-6	-	TRBJ2-7	-	CASSLNSYEQYF	TGTGCCAGCAGCTTGAACTCCTACGAGCAGTACTTC
TRBV12-5	-	TRBJ2-1	-	CASGLLGGLSYNEQFF	TGTGCTAGTGGTTTGCTAGGGGGGCTCTCCTACAATGAGCAGTTCTTC
TRBV15	-	TRBJ2-1	-	CATSIDERNEQFF	TGTGCCACCAGCATCGACGAGCGAAATGAGCAGTTCTTC
TRBV19	-	TRBJ2-1	-	CASSITQGLYNEQFF	TGTGCCAGTAGTATCACCCAGGGCCTTTACAATGAGCAGTTCTTC
TRBV7-8	-	TRBJ2-1	TRBD2	CASSFTSGGAVYNEQFF	TGTGCCAGCAGCTTTACTAGCGGGGGGGCCGTTTACAATGAGCAGTTCTTC
TRBV28	-	TRBJ2-7	-	CASSSLARGDGYEQYF	TGTGCCAGCAGTTCCCTCGCGAGGGGCGATGGCTACGAGCAGTACTTC
TRBV6-5	-	TRBJ2-2	-	CASGPGRDTGELFF	TGTGCCAGCGGCCCAGGGCGGGACACCGGGGAGCTGTTTTTT
TRBV14	-	TRBJ2-1	TRBD2	CASSHNNPLAFYNEQFF	TGTGCCAGCAGCCACAACAACCCACTAGCGTTCTACAATGAGCAGTTCTTC
TRBV12-5	-	TRBJ1-3	TRBD1	CASGLGTGTGNTIYF	TGTGCTAGTGGTTTGGGGACAGGGACTGGAAACACCATATATTTT
TRBV5-4	-	TRBJ2-3	TRBD2	CASSFGGGTTDTQYF	TGTGCCAGCAGCTTTGGCGGGGGGACCACAGATACGCAGTATTTT
TRBV15	-	TRBJ2-3	TRBD2	CATSGLRGLAGSRSTDTQYF	TGTGCCACCAGCGGGCTACGGGGTCTAGCGGGTTCGCGGAGCACAGATACGCAGTATTTT
TRBV5-8	-	TRBJ1-1	-	CASSLRWGNTEAFF	TGTGCCAGCAGCTTGCGCTGGGGGAACACTGAAGCTTTCTTT
TRBV9	-	TRBJ2-1	TRBD2	CASSPRLAVYNEQFF	TGTGCCAGCAGTCCTCGACTAGCGGTATACAATGAGCAGTTCTTC
TRBV2	-	TRBJ2-3	-	CASSREGASTDTQYF	TGTGCCAGCAGTAGAGAAGGTGCTAGCACAGATACGCAGTATTTT
TRBV2	-	TRBJ2-7	TRBD1	CARTAGTGTYEQYF	TGTGCCAGGACCGCCGGGACAGGGACATACGAGCAGTACTTC